This note documents a single TCR beta chain sequence. The target antigen is unknown. This entry belongs to a study of vaccination effects on CD4 cells after COVID-19. Whole-study findings and limits: Clonal contraction was marked in infection- and vaccine-induced clones late after vaccination.

Profiling relied on immunoSEQ multiplex PCR, and the TCRdb table lists in-frame clones only, not all of them. The profile shows some 56,000 clones, 65% to 80% of them singletons. Antigen-specific CD4+ T cells were expanded (with viral peptide pools) by the ViraFEST assay ahead of sequencing. A roughly ten-day culture period preceded the isolation of CD4+ T cells. The person was diagnosed with PCR-confirmed SARS-CoV-2 infection between March and December 2020. A density of roughly 2 million PBMC per well was used; these cells were cultured with around 11 IU/ml IL-2 and roughly 9.5 ug/ml peptides. IL-2 medium supplanted half the medium on days 3 and 7. CDR1 is MNHNS and CDR2 is SASEGT in the germline V gene. The CDR3 contains 13 residues. Trimming left V 0 bases short and J 3 bases short, with 3 bases between.

The receptor was derived from a human donor who had a prior SARS-CoV-2 infection. The V gene is TRBV6-1, the J gene TRBJ1-5; D not certain. Sample: CD4+ T cells from PBMCs cultured with HIV peptides, taken before COVID-19 vaccination. The subset was: HIV-1 Nef peptide pool negative control/reference culture. CDR3 region: CASSEAVNQPQHF. The CDR3 region has the DNA TGTGCCAGCAGTGAAGCGGTCAATCAGCCCCAGCATTTT.